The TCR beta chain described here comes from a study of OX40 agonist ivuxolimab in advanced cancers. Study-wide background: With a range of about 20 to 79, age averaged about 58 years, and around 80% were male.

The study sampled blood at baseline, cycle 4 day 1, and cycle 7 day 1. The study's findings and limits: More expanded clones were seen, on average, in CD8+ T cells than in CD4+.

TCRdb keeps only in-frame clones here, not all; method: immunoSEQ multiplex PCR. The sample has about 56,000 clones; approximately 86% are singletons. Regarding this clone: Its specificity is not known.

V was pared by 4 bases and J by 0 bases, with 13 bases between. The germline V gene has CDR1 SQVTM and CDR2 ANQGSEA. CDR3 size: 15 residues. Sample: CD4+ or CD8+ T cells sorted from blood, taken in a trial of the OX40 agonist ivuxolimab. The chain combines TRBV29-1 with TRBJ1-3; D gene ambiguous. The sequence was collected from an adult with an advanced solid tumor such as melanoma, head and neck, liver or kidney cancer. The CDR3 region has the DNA TGCAGCGTTGTAGAGGGAGGAAGCTCTGGAAACACCATATATTTT. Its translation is CSVVEGGSSGNTIYF. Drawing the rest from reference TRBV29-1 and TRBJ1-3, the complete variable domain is SAVISQKPSRDICQRGTSLTIQCQVDSQVTMMFWYRQQPGQSLTLIATANQGSEATYESGFVIDKFPISRPNLTFSTLTVSNMSPEDSSIYLCSVVEGGSSGNTIYFGEGSWLTVV.